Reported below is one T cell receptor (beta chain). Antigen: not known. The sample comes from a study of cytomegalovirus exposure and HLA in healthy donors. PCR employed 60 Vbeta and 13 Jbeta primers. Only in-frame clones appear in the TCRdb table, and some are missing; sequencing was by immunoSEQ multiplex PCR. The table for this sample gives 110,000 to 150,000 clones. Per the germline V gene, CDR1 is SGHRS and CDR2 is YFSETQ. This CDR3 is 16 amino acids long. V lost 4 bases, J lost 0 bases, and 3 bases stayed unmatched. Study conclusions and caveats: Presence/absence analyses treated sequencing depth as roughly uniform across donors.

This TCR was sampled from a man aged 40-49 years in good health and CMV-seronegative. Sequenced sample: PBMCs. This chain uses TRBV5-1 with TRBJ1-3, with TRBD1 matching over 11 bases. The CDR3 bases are TGCGCCAGCAGCACCGGGACAGGGGGCTCTGGAAACACCATATATTTT. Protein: CASSTGTGGSGNTIYF.